Shown below are 29 T cell receptor beta chains from a single sample sequenced in a study of technical replicates of blood from a few donors. Assay: immunoSEQ multiplex PCR; the TCRdb copy retains only in-frame clones and omits some. This sample has more than 75,000 clones; about 94% occur once, and the top ten carry 0.2% to 0.3%. The sample consisted of T cells isolated from PBMCs. Every receptor here comes from a human donor in good health.

This clone has a single count. The rearrangement joins TRBV27 to TRBJ2-2, with TRBD2 matching 10 bases. The CDR3 is 15 residues long. V lost 3 bases and J lost 5; bases outside the gene matches: 3. CDR1 is MNHEY and CDR2 is SMNVEV in the germline V gene (reference sequence). The CDR3 here is CASSFLAGDTGELFF. CDR3 nucleotide sequence: TGTGCCAGCAGTTTCCTAGCGGGAGATACCGGGGAGCTGTTTTTT.

This clone has only one observation. The gene calls are TRBV2 and TRBJ2-1, with 9 bases matching TRBD1. The CDR3 runs 14 residues. CDR1 and CDR2 (germline): SNHLY, FYNNEI. V shed 2 bases and J 6 bases; nucleotides not matched to a gene: 2. The CDR3: CASSERDRVNEQFF. Here the CDR3 DNA reads TGTGCCAGCAGTGAAAGGGACAGGGTCAATGAGCAGTTCTTC.

V and J are TRBV27 and TRBJ2-1; 7 bases match TRBD1. In germline, CDR1 is MNHEY, CDR2 SMNVEV (reference sequence). V trimming: 10 bases; J trimming: 3 bases; junction bases outside the gene matches: 12. This CDR3 region has 15 residues. CDR3 residues: CATQFGQGVYNEQFF. CDR3 DNA: TGTGCCACCCAGTTTGGGCAGGGGGTCTACAATGAGCAGTTCTTC.

The chain carries TRBV5-5 and TRBJ2-5; possibly TRBD1 for D (7 bases). CDR3 length: 14 residues. Looked up from germline, CDR1 is SGHKS and CDR2 is YYEKEE (reference sequence). The V gene lost 0 bases and the J gene lost 3 bases, with 9 bases spanning the gap. CDR3 coding DNA: TGTGCCAGCAGCTTGGCCAGGGGGGAAGAGACCCAGTACTTC. As protein: CASSLARGEETQYF.

The chain couples TRBV27 to TRBJ2-4; D possibly corresponds to TRBD1 (6 bases). V lost 4 bases, J lost 6 bases, and 10 bases lay in between. The CDR3 covers 13 residues. Germline V CDR1 and CDR2: MNHEY, SMNVEV (reference sequence). The CDR3 DNA follows: TGTGCCAGCAGTTCGGGCAGGGGAAACATTCAGTACTTC. This gives the protein CASSSGRGNIQYF.

The chain's CDR3 is CASSSAENTGELFF. In DNA form, the CDR3 reads TGCGCCAGCAGTAGCGCGGAGAACACCGGGGAGCTGTTTTTT. The chain has TRBV10-2 and TRBJ2-2; D is unresolved. The germline V and J ends were trimmed by 5 bases and 1 base, with 8 bases remaining between them. Germline CDR1 is WSHSY and CDR2 is SAAADI. This CDR3 contains 14 residues.

V is TRBV7-7 and J is TRBJ2-2; 7 nucleotides align to TRBD1. Unmatched junction bases numbered 9, after V lost 5 bases and J lost 6 bases. Germline V gene data show CDR1 as SSHAT and CDR2 as FNYEAQ (reference sequence). The CDR3 is made up of 15 amino acids. This chain's CDR3 is CASSPGQDTPGELFF. In nucleotides, the CDR3 is TGTGCCAGCAGCCCTGGACAGGATACACCCGGGGAGCTGTTTTTT.

The gene calls are TRBV30 and TRBJ1-3; perhaps TRBD1 as D (5 bases). The germline V and J ends were trimmed by 5 bases and 1 base, with 18 bases remaining between them. The CDR3 is 16 residues long. CDR1 and CDR2 (germline): GTSNPN, SVGIG (reference sequence). The CDR3 reads CAWGGGKLISGNTIYF. The DNA of the CDR3 is TGTGCCTGGGGGGGAGGCAAACTCATATCTGGAAACACCATATATTTT.

This chain joins TRBV7-9 and TRBJ2-2; D uncertain. There are 11 residues in the CDR3. Germline V gene lookup returns CDR1 SEHNR and CDR2 FQNEAQ (reference sequence). Trimming shortened V by 5 bases and J by 4 bases, and 2 bases separated the two germline ends. CDR3 protein: CASSLTGELFF. The CDR3 DNA follows: TGTGCCAGCAGCCTCACCGGGGAGCTGTTTTTT.

The chain carries TRBV10-3 and TRBJ2-2; tentatively, D is TRBD2 (6 bases). Trimming cost V 0 bases and J 2 bases, with 16 bases left between them. Looked up from germline, CDR1 is ENHRY and CDR2 is SYGVKD. The CDR3 has 18 amino acids. In DNA, the CDR3 is TGTGCCATCAGTGAGTCTACCGGGCCTAGCGAAAACACCGGGGAGCTGTTTTTT. Translation gives CAISESTGPSENTGELFF.

The rearrangement links TRBV6-1 to TRBJ1-1; no clear D gene. CDR1 MNHNS and CDR2 SASEGT come from the germline V gene. V was clipped by 0 bases and J by 5 bases, with 10 bases between them. The CDR3 has 14 amino acids. The CDR3: CASSEAWGGTEAFF. The CDR3 bases are TGTGCCAGCAGTGAAGCGTGGGGAGGGACTGAAGCTTTCTTT.

The chain couples TRBV5-1 to TRBJ2-7, with D maybe TRBD2 (5 bases). The ends were cut back, 1 base at V and 3 bases at J, with 11 bases in the middle. Germline V gene sequence: CDR1 SGHRS, CDR2 YFSETQ. The CDR3 totals 14 residues. In DNA form, the CDR3 reads TGCGCCAGCAGCTTGTCGTTCGGGGACTACGAGCAGTACTTC. It codes for CASSLSFGDYEQYF.

This chain joins TRBV12-5 and TRBJ2-7; 7 nucleotides align to TRBD2. The CDR3 contains 17 residues. Germline CDR1 LGHNT, CDR2 FRNRAP. Trimming took 0 bases from V and 2 from J; bases not matched to a gene: 10. The CDR3: CASGLVRSSGPTYEQYF. For the CDR3, the DNA is TGTGCTAGTGGTTTGGTACGTAGTAGCGGGCCGACCTACGAGCAGTACTTC.

The chain joins TRBV6-4 to TRBJ2-1; D uncertain. CDR3 length equals 12 residues. V was clipped by 6 bases and J by 5 bases, with 8 bases between them. CDR1 MRHNA and CDR2 SNTAGT come from the germline V gene. The CDR3 loop reads CASRDTHNEQFF. CDR3 DNA: TGTGCCAGCAGAGACACTCACAATGAGCAGTTCTTC.

This chain connects TRBV10-3 to TRBJ1-1; 8 bases line up with TRBD1. From germline, CDR1 is ENHRY and CDR2 SYGVKD. This CDR3 region has 14 residues. The junction had 7 bases not matched to a gene; V was cut back by 6 bases and J by 4 bases. CDR3 protein: CAIRFDRGITEAFF. CDR3 in DNA: TGTGCCATCAGGTTTGACAGGGGAATCACTGAAGCTTTCTTT.

The chain uses TRBV2 and TRBJ1-2; the match to TRBD1 covers 9 bases. Germline V gene sequence: CDR1 SNHLY, CDR2 FYNNEI. V was clipped by 0 bases and J by 5 bases; unmatched bases: 4. This CDR3 has 15 residues. DNA for the CDR3: TGTGCCAGCAGTGAAGCCGGGACAGGGTGGTATGGCTACACCTTC. Translation: CASSEAGTGWYGYTF. The entire variable domain, with the rest obtained from reference TRBV2 and TRBJ1-2, is as follows: EPEVTQTPSHQVTQMGQEVILRCVPISNHLYFYWYRQILGQKVEFLVSFYNNEISEKSEIFDDQFSVERPDGSNFTLKIRSTKLEDSAMYFCASSEAGTGWYGYTFGSGTRLTVV.

The V gene is TRBV29-1, the J gene TRBJ1-1; a possible D gene is TRBD1 (6 bases). Trimming shortened V by 8 bases and J by 4 bases, and 17 bases separated the two germline ends. The CDR3 runs to 13 residues. The germline V gene has CDR1 SQVTM and CDR2 ANQGSEA. The CDR3 sequence: CSFQGGGGTEAFF. The CDR3, as DNA: TGCAGCTTTCAGGGAGGGGGAGGCACTGAAGCTTTCTTT. Together with reference TRBV29-1 and TRBJ1-1, the CDR3 gives the full variable domain: SAVISQKPSRDICQRGTSLTIQCQVDSQVTMMFWYRQQPGQSLTLIATANQGSEATYESGFVIDKFPISRPNLTFSTLTVSNMSPEDSSIYLCSFQGGGGTEAFFGQGTRLTVV.

The chain joins TRBV6-1 to TRBJ2-5, with D perhaps matching TRBD2 (6 bases). Germline V gene lookup returns CDR1 MNHNS and CDR2 SASEGT. Trimming stripped 6 bases from V and 1 base from J, with 15 bases between. This CDR3 region has 15 residues. CDR3 bases: TGTGCCAGCAGCTATATCCGGGACTCCCAAGAGACCCAGTACTTC. Protein: CASSYIRDSQETQYF.

The rearrangement uses TRBV4-1 and TRBJ1-2, with D possibly matching TRBD1 (5 bases). Trimming removed 1 base from V and 5 bases from J, with 11 bases in between. Looked up from germline, CDR1 is MGHRA and CDR2 is YSYEKL. The CDR3 extends over 14 amino acids. CDR3 loop: CASSQGARQYGYTF. The CDR3 DNA sequence: TGCGCCAGCAGCCAAGGTGCGCGACAGTATGGCTACACCTTC.

This clone was recorded only once. The chain links TRBV10-1 to TRBJ2-7; D remains ambiguous. V lost 8 bases to trimming and J lost 7 bases, with 12 bases between them. The germline CDR1 and CDR2 sequences are WNHNN and SYGVQD (reference sequence). The CDR3 spans 11 residues. CDR3 sequence reads: CASRPRSEQYF. The CDR3 DNA reads as TGCGCCAGCCGCCCGCGTTCTGAGCAGTACTTC.

The chain employs TRBV27 and TRBJ2-7; TRBD2 is a possible D gene (6 bases). The ends were cut back, 3 bases at V and 0 bases at J, with 9 bases in the middle. CDR1 MNHEY and CDR2 SMNVEV come from the germline V gene (reference sequence). The CDR3 loop spans 14 amino acids. The CDR3 DNA reads TGTGCCAGCAGTTTCGGCGGGAACTCCTACGAGCAGTACTTC. Its translation is CASSFGGNSYEQYF.

The genes are TRBV5-3 and TRBJ1-5; tentatively, D is TRBD1 (5 bases). TRBV5-3 is noted as an ORF with a role that remains uncertain. The V gene lost 3 bases and the J gene lost 2 bases, with 9 bases spanning the gap. This CDR3 is 14 amino acids long. The CDR3 sequence is CARSSGVGNQPQHF. Here the CDR3 DNA reads TGTGCCAGAAGCTCGGGGGTCGGCAATCAGCCCCAGCATTTT.

The gene calls are TRBV6-5 and TRBJ2-7, with D tentatively TRBD2 (5 bases). V was shortened by 7 bases and J by 6 bases, with 19 bases between the two germline ends. CDR1 is MNHEY and CDR2 is SVGAGI in the germline V gene. This CDR3 spans 14 amino acids. The DNA of the CDR3 is TGTGCCAGCATGTACCCGGGATCGGGGAGCGAGCAGTACTTC. Translation gives CASMYPGSGSEQYF.

The chain couples TRBV19 to TRBJ2-1, with TRBD1 identical over 8 bases. CDR1 and CDR2 (germline): LNHDA, SQIVND (reference sequence). The CDR3 spans 13 residues. Unmatched junction bases numbered 7, after V lost 7 bases and J lost 8 bases. CDR3 sequence reads: CASMDREVDEQFF. CDR3 sequence (DNA): TGTGCCAGTATGGACAGGGAAGTTGATGAGCAGTTCTTC.

This chain links TRBV14 with TRBJ2-5; TRBD1 aligns across 12 bases. This CDR3 comprises 17 residues. Looked up from germline, CDR1 is SGHDN and CDR2 is FVKESK. With V trimmed by 3 bases and J by 5 bases, 10 bases remained unmatched. The CDR3, as DNA: TGTGCCAGCAGCCAGCCGGGACAGGGGGCGCGTTTGGAGACCCAGTACTTC. Amino acid sequence: CASSQPGQGARLETQYF.

This clone was seen just once. V gene TRBV6-1 combines with J gene TRBJ1-2; 9 nucleotides match TRBD1. V was clipped by 7 bases and J by 2 bases; unmatched bases: 5. This CDR3 has 14 residues. In germline, CDR1 is MNHNS, CDR2 SASEGT. The CDR3 protein is CASTTGTGNYGYTF. The CDR3, as DNA: TGTGCCAGCACGACCGGGACAGGGAACTATGGCTACACCTTC.

The chain links TRBV7-2 to TRBJ2-5; 12 bases align to TRBD2. This CDR3 comprises 18 residues. CDR1 is SGHTA, CDR2 FQGNSA, per germline. After removal of 3 bases from V and 4 bases from J, the junction contained 12 bases not matched to a gene. CDR3 sequence (DNA): TGTGCCAGCAGCTTGGATAGGCGACTAGCGGGAGTCGGAGAGACCCAGTACTTC. Translation: CASSLDRRLAGVGETQYF.

The chain carries TRBV7-3 and TRBJ1-1; possibly TRBD1 for D (5 bases). Trimming shortened V by 2 bases and J by 2 bases, and 9 bases separated the two germline ends. The germline V gene encodes CDR1 SGHTA and CDR2 FQGTGA. The CDR3 is 14 amino acids. CDR3 amino acids: CASSLLGGNTEAFF. CDR3 DNA sequence: TGTGCCAGCAGCTTACTGGGGGGAAACACTGAAGCTTTCTTT.

This clone was found once. V and J are TRBV6-6 and TRBJ2-2, with D tentatively TRBD1 (6 bases). This CDR3 has 15 residues. V was shortened by 4 bases and J by 2 bases, with 11 bases between the two germline ends. CDR1 is MNHNY and CDR2 is SVGAGI in the germline V gene (reference sequence). The CDR3 DNA reads TGTGCCAGCAGTTCTGGGGGCCTAAACACCGGGGAGCTGTTTTTT. It yields the protein CASSSGGLNTGELFF.